What follows are 25 T cell receptor beta chains derived from one specimen sequenced in a study of T cell responses to AZD1222 COVID-19 vaccine. Sequencing used immunoSEQ multiplex PCR; TCRdb keeps in-frame clones, though not all of them. Among around 120,000 clones, roughly 84% were seen once, and the ten largest hold around 7.2%. The material was peripheral blood, obtained on day 0 of AZD1222 vaccination. The receptors stem from an adult in good health.

V usage is TRBV3-1 (or the pseudogene TRBV3-2) and J usage is TRBJ1-6; D remains ambiguous. The CDR3 runs to 13 residues. Per the germline V gene, CDR1 is LGHDT and CDR2 is YNNKEL (reference sequence). The V and J ends lost 4 bases and 3 bases respectively, with 4 bases between them. The CDR3 is CASSPGYNSPLHF. The CDR3 coding sequence is TGTGCCAGCAGCCCGGGCTATAATTCACCCCTCCACTTT.

V gene TRBV19 combines with J gene TRBJ1-3; no firm D call. V dropped 5 bases and J dropped 0 bases, with 14 bases sitting between them. Germline lookup yields CDR1 LNHDA and CDR2 SQIVND (reference sequence). This CDR3 region has 16 residues. The CDR3 coding sequence is TGTGCCAGTAGTCCTAGGGAACAGCTCTCTGGAAACACCATATATTTT. Amino acids: CASSPREQLSGNTIYF.

The chain links TRBV6-5 to TRBJ2-7; TRBD1 matches at 9 bases. The germline gives CDR1 MNHEY, CDR2 SVGAGI. V was pared by 7 bases and J by 7 bases, with 11 bases of the junction left unmatched. The CDR3 is made up of 14 amino acids. The CDR3 protein is CASNRDGTGREQYF. Here the CDR3 DNA reads TGTGCCAGCAATCGGGATGGGACAGGGCGGGAGCAGTACTTC.

J is TRBJ1-3 and V is TRBV18; D might be TRBD1 (5 bases). Deletions cut 6 bases from V and 0 bases from J, with 18 bases between. This CDR3 region has 17 residues. Germline values: CDR1 KGHSH, CDR2 LQKENI. CDR3 region: CASSPRGAGTSGNTIYF. The CDR3 DNA sequence: TGTGCCAGCTCGCCCCGTGGGGCGGGCACCTCTGGAAACACCATATATTTT.

The count of this clone is one. V and J are TRBV11-3 and TRBJ1-1, with a weak D call TRBD1 (5 bases). Trimming shortened V by 4 bases and J by 4 bases, and 13 bases separated the two germline ends. The CDR3 has 14 residues. CDR1 SGHNT and CDR2 YENEEA come from the germline V gene. CDR3 residues: CASSSGVASTEAFF. CDR3 DNA: TGTGCCAGCAGCTCGGGGGTTGCAAGCACTGAAGCTTTCTTT.

The gene calls are TRBV7-3 and TRBJ2-2; D remains ambiguous. V was trimmed by 5 bases and J by 6 bases, leaving 7 bases between them. The CDR3 sequence is 12 residues long. Germline CDR1 is SGHTA and CDR2 is FQGTGA. CDR3 sequence: CASSPASGELFF. CDR3 bases: TGTGCCAGCAGCCCCGCGTCCGGGGAGCTGTTTTTT.

The chain has TRBV7-3 and TRBJ2-2; 8 bases are a match to TRBD1. Losses at the gene ends were 5 bases for V and 5 bases for J; bases not matched to a gene: 7. Germline CDR1 and CDR2: SGHTA and FQGTGA. The CDR3 spans 15 residues. This CDR3 reads CASSPGTGITGELFF. CDR3 DNA sequence: TGTGCCAGCAGCCCGGGGACAGGAATTACCGGGGAGCTGTTTTTT.

The V call is TRBV5-1, the J call TRBJ1-3; D not resolved. The CDR3 is 12 amino acids. The V end was cut by 0 bases, the J end by 4 bases, with 2 bases between. CDR1 is SGHRS, CDR2 YFSETQ, per germline. CDR3 protein: CASSLDGNTIYF. CDR3 in DNA: TGCGCCAGCAGCTTGGACGGAAACACCATATATTTT.

The chain recombines TRBV7-6 with TRBJ2-3, with 11 bases identical to TRBD2. Germline CDR1 SGHVS, CDR2 FNYEAQ. CDR3 length: 16 residues. V was clipped by 5 bases and J by 0 bases; unmatched bases: 4. This CDR3 is CASSHRLAGSTDTQYF. The CDR3 bases are TGTGCCAGCAGCCACCGACTAGCGGGGAGCACAGATACGCAGTATTTT.

The chain employs TRBV30 and TRBJ2-3; D might be TRBD1 or TRBD2, each matching 6 bases. Between the trimmed V and J ends, which lost 0 bases and 5 bases, there was a span of 12 bases. This CDR3 spans 14 amino acids. Germline CDR1 is GTSNPN and CDR2 is SVGIG (reference sequence). The CDR3 sequence: CAWSVGRDIDTQYF. CDR3 DNA: TGTGCCTGGAGTGTAGGGCGGGACATAGATACGCAGTATTTT.

The rearrangement uses TRBV2 and TRBJ2-4, with D perhaps given as TRBD1 or TRBD2 (6 bases each). The V end was cut by 6 bases, the J end by 8 bases, with 17 bases between. Germline V gene lookup returns CDR1 SNHLY and CDR2 FYNNEI. CDR3 length: 14 residues. In nucleotides, the CDR3 is TGTGCCAGCAGCCCACAGGGAGGTAAAGACATTCAGTACTTC. This gives the protein CASSPQGGKDIQYF.

J is TRBJ1-2 and V is TRBV7-8, with D maybe TRBD1 (6 bases). The CDR3 contains 16 residues. V was pared by 1 base and J by 2 bases, with 14 bases between. Germline-derived CDR1 and CDR2 are SGHVS and FQNEAQ. The CDR3 reads CASSLVAGQGNYGYTF. The CDR3 DNA follows: TGTGCCAGCAGCTTAGTTGCTGGTCAGGGGAACTATGGCTACACCTTC.

V is TRBV15 and J is TRBJ1-6, with D hard to call. The CDR3 consists of 13 residues. V lost 5 bases to trimming and J lost 9 bases, with 11 bases between them. The germline CDR1 and CDR2 sequences are LNHNV and YYDKDF (reference sequence). The CDR3 here is CATSPDLLSPLHF. The CDR3 nucleotides are TGTGCCACCAGCCCCGACCTGCTTTCACCCCTCCACTTT.

The DNA for the CDR3 is TGTGCCAGCAGAACCCCACTGGGAACTGAAGCTTTCTTT. It yields the protein CASRTPLGTEAFF. This chain connects TRBV2 to TRBJ1-1; D unclear. CDR1 is SNHLY and CDR2 is FYNNEI in the germline V gene. The CDR3 is 13 residues long. V gave up 6 bases and J gave up 5 bases, with 13 bases separating them.

This chain connects TRBV30 to TRBJ2-1, with 14 positions matching TRBD2. Losses at the gene ends were 8 bases for V and 7 bases for J; bases not matched to a gene: 4. Germline CDR1 reads GTSNPN; CDR2 reads SVGIG (reference sequence). The CDR3 length is 13 residues. CDR3 nucleotide sequence: TGTGCCGGACTAGCGGGAGGAGGGAATGAGCAGTTCTTC. Translated, it gives CAGLAGGGNEQFF.

CDR3 in amino acids: CASSRGQTTNTGELFF. In DNA form, the CDR3 reads TGTGCCAGCAGTCGGGGACAGACTACGAACACCGGGGAGCTGTTTTTT. The rearrangement joins TRBV5-8 to TRBJ2-2, with TRBD1 identical over 7 bases. The CDR3 extends over 16 amino acids. Losses at the gene ends were 5 bases for V and 0 bases for J; bases not matched to a gene: 7. Germline V lookup: CDR1 SGHTS, CDR2 YDEGEE.

The CDR3 DNA reads TGTGCCAGTCTCTACGCGACGGACAGGGGGGCCAACGTCCTGACTTTC. Protein product: CASLYATDRGANVLTF. V is TRBV19 and J is TRBJ2-6, with 7 bases that match TRBD1. Germline V lookup: CDR1 LNHDA, CDR2 SQIVND (reference sequence). This CDR3 is built from 16 residues. The V and J ends lost 8 bases and 4 bases, in that order; junction bases with no gene match: 11. The variable domain in full, completed from reference TRBV19 and TRBJ2-6, reads DGGITQSPKYLFRKEGQNVTLSCEQNLNHDAMYWYRQDPGQGLRLIYYSQIVNDFQKGDIAEGYSVSREKKESFPLTVTSAQKNPTAFYLCASLYATDRGANVLTFGAGSRLTVL.

This clone has only one observation. The chain recombines TRBV10-3 with TRBJ2-2; 8 bases line up with TRBD2. V lost 6 bases and J lost 5; bases outside the gene matches: 11. The CDR3 is 16 amino acids. Germline V gene sequence: CDR1 ENHRY, CDR2 SYGVKD. Here the CDR3 reads CAISGEAGARTGELFF. CDR3 sequence (DNA): TGTGCCATCAGCGGAGAAGCGGGAGCGAGGACCGGGGAGCTGTTTTTT.

V and J are TRBV11-1 and TRBJ2-1; a possible D gene is TRBD1 (7 bases). Trimming stripped 5 bases from V and 9 bases from J, with 14 bases between. The CDR3 contains 13 residues. In germline, CDR1 is SGHAT, CDR2 FQDESV (reference sequence). The CDR3 nucleotides read TGTGCCAGCAGCCCAGGGACAGCGGGTGAGCAGTTCTTC. Protein sequence: CASSPGTAGEQFF.

The chain has TRBV27 and TRBJ1-4; D remains unclear. This CDR3 is built from 10 residues. CDR1 is MNHEY and CDR2 is SMNVEV in the germline V gene (reference sequence). With 10 bases removed from V and 11 bases from J, the gap between germline ends came to 11 bases. CDR3 sequence (DNA): TGTGCCAACCCCCCGGGGAAACTGTTTTTT. Its translation is CANPPGKLFF.

The chain combines TRBV30 with TRBJ2-3, with D tentatively TRBD1 or TRBD2 (5 bases each). The germline V and J ends were trimmed by 0 bases and 8 bases, with 12 bases remaining between them. Germline CDR1 GTSNPN, CDR2 SVGIG (reference sequence). CDR3 length: 13 residues. The CDR3 reads CAWSVLGEITQYF. CDR3 sequence (DNA): TGTGCCTGGAGTGTCTTGGGGGAGATTACGCAGTATTTT.

The rearrangement uses TRBV27 and TRBJ2-1, with D perhaps TRBD1 or TRBD2 (5 bases each). Germline CDR1 reads MNHEY; CDR2 reads SMNVEV (reference sequence). The CDR3 length is 11 residues. Trimming cost V 8 bases and J 14 bases, with 16 bases left between them. CDR3 region: CASRRGAWEFF. The CDR3 coding sequence is TGTGCCAGCCGAAGAGGGGCATGGGAGTTCTTC.

The chain combines TRBV28 with TRBJ1-2, with D perhaps TRBD1 (6 bases). The germline gives CDR1 MDHEN, CDR2 SYDVKM. The CDR3 runs to 14 residues. V lost 5 bases to trimming and J lost 6 bases, with 16 bases between them. For the CDR3, the DNA is TGTGCCAGCAGTCCGCAGGGGCCACCCCATGGCTACACCTTC. This translates into CASSPQGPPHGYTF.

The chain combines TRBV28 with TRBJ1-6; D is undetermined. There are 15 residues in the CDR3. V was cut by 2 bases and J by 0 bases, with 5 bases left in between. Germline assignment: CDR1 MDHEN and CDR2 SYDVKM. CDR3 sequence (DNA): TGTGCCAGCAGTTTAGGTAGCTCCTATAATTCACCCCTCCACTTT. This codes for CASSLGSSYNSPLHF.

The genes are TRBV28 and TRBJ2-1; no clear D gene. There are 14 residues in the CDR3. V was trimmed by 7 bases and J by 4 bases, leaving 14 bases between them. The V gene's germline CDR1 is MDHEN and CDR2 SYDVKM. The CDR3 sequence is CASTFGLLYNEQFF. CDR3 nucleotides: TGTGCCAGCACCTTTGGGCTTCTATACAATGAGCAGTTCTTC.